This TCR beta chain was recovered during a study of cytomegalovirus exposure and HLA in healthy donors. Study summary: Most donors, less than 85% of roughly 400 genotyped, fell in the Caucasian-associated ancestry cluster.

About this clone: The antigen is not known. Different DNA sequences within this sample yield the same CDR3.

V was shortened by 2 bases and J by 1 base, with 7 bases between the two germline ends. Germline V CDR1 and CDR2: SGHRS, YFSETQ. This CDR3 comprises 13 residues. Findings and caveats of the study: Later genetic work tied a missense DCLRE1C variant to beta-chain V and J trimming. In an earlier analysis, productive rearrangement rates for most beta V segments clustered near 87% or 30%. Further analysis was carried out later, and it showed several of the most significant clusters appearing linked to common viral pathogens.

Amplification used 60 Vbeta primers and 13 Jbeta primers. The protocol was immunoSEQ multiplex PCR, while the TCRdb copy is restricted to in-frame clones and leaves out a portion. The sample holds 180,000 or so clones, approximately 84% seen once. The sequenced sample consisted of PBMCs. The receptor was derived from a female donor in good health and CMV-seronegative. This chain connects TRBV5-1 to TRBJ2-7, with D tentatively TRBD1 (5 bases). For the CDR3, the DNA is TGCGCCAGCAGCTTAACAGGATCCTACGAGCAGTACTTC. Its translation: CASSLTGSYEQYF.